In its sample, the clone carrying this TCR beta chain ranks as medium-sized. What it recognizes is unknown. In the original processing: Variation in CDR3 across clinicopathological groups served as the basis for constructing a distant-metastasis classifier in papillary thyroid cancer. MiXCR re-clonotyped the PCR reads for TCRdb. These V and J calls derive from TCRdb rather than the authors' analysis. Here the sample spans about 37,000 clones, more than 25% being singletons. Trimming pared 7 bases from V and 0 bases from J, leaving 13 bases between. Germline loops: CDR1 DFQATT, CDR2 SNEGSKA (reference sequence). This CDR3 has 14 amino acids. The sample originates from a study of metastatic and nonmetastatic thyroid tumors. Overall study: The comparison covered peripheral blood and tumor or nodule tissue in malignant and benign thyroid patients.

Patients had received no treatment of any kind before thyroid surgery. Study results and limitations: Malignant tumors reportedly showed significantly higher TCR beta diversity than benign nodules in both blood and tumor.

Sequencing used blood. The rearrangement links TRBV20-1 to TRBJ2-1; the D gene is possibly TRBD2 (6 bases). The sequence was obtained from a male donor with papillary thyroid cancer or a benign thyroid nodule (not recorded which). Some clones in this sample may be carry-over from other donors' samples. The CDR3 sequence is CSGGEISSYNEQFF. CDR3 DNA sequence: TGCAGTGGGGGGGAAATTAGCTCCTACAATGAGCAGTTCTTC.